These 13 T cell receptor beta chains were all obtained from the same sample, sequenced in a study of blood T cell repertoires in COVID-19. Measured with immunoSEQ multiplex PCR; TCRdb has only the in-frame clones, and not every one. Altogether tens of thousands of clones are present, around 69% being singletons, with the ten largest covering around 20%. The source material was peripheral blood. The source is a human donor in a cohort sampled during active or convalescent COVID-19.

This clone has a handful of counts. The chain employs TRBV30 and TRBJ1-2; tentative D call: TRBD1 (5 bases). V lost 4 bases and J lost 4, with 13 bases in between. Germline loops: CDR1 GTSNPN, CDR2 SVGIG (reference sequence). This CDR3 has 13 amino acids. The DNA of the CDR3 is TGTGCCTGGAAAGCAGGGCAGGGCTATGGCTACACCTTC. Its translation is CAWKAGQGYGYTF.

As DNA, the CDR3 is TGTGCCAGCAGCTTAGGGGCCAGGGCTGATTCACCCCTCCACTTT. Translation: CASSLGARADSPLHF. The chain combines TRBV11-2 with TRBJ1-6; D might be TRBD1 (5 bases). The length of the CDR3 is 15 residues. CDR1 and CDR2 from the germline V gene are SGHAT and FQNNGV. V was trimmed by 1 base and J by 8 bases, leaving 12 bases between them. The variable domain in full, completed from reference TRBV11-2 and TRBJ1-6, reads EAGVAQSPRYKIIEKRQSVAFWCNPISGHATLYWYQQILGQGPKLLIQFQNNGVVDDSQLPKDRFSAERLKGVDSTLKIQPAKLEDSAVYLCASSLGARADSPLHFGNGTRLTVT.

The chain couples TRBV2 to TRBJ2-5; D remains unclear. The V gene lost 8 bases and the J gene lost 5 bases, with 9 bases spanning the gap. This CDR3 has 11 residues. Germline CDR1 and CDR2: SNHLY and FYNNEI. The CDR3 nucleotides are TGTGCCAGCCTAGTAAAGGAGACCCAGTACTTC. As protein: CASLVKETQYF.

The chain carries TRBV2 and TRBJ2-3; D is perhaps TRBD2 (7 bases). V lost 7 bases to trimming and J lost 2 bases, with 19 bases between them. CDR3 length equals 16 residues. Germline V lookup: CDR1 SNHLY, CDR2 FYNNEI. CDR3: CASTPEGDYHTDTQYF. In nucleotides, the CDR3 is TGTGCCAGCACACCCGAGGGGGACTACCACACAGATACGCAGTATTTT.

Written as DNA, the CDR3 is TGTGCCAGCAGCCCAGGACAGGCCTTGGGGGAGCTGTTTTTT. Translated, it gives CASSPGQALGELFF. This rearrangement joins TRBV3-1 (or the pseudogene TRBV3-2) to TRBJ2-2; 7 nucleotides agree with TRBD1. The CDR3 is 14 amino acids. Per the germline V gene, CDR1 is LGHDT and CDR2 is YNNKEL (reference sequence). Losses at the gene ends were 4 bases for V and 8 bases for J; bases not matched to a gene: 7.

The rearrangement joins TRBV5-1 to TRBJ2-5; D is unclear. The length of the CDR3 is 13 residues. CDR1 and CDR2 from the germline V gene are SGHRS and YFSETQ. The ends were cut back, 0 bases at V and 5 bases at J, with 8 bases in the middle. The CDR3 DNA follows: TGCGCCAGCAGCTTGGCTTCTTTCGAGACCCAGTACTTC. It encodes CASSLASFETQYF. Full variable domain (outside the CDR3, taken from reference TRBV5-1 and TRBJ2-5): KAGVTQTPRYLIKTRGQQVTLSCSPISGHRSVSWYQQTPGQGLQFLFEYFSETQRNKGNFPGRFSGRQFSNSRSEMNVSTLELGDSALYLCASSLASFETQYFGPGTRLLVL.

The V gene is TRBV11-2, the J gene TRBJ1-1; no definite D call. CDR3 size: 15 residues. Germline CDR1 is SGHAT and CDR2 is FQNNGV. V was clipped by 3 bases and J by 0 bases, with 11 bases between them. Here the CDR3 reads CASSFGALMNTEAFF. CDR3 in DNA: TGTGCCAGCAGCTTTGGAGCGTTAATGAACACTGAAGCTTTCTTT.

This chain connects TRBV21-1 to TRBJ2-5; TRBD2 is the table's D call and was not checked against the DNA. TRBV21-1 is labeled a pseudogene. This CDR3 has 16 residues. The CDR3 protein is CASLCPRASGKETQYF. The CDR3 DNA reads TGTGCCAGCCTCTGCCCCCGGGCTAGCGGGAAAGAGACCCAGTACTTC.

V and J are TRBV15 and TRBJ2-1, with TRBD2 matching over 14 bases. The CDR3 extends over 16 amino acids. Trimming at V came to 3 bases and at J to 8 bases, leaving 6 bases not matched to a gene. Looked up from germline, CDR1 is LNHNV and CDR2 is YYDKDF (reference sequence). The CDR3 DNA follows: TGTGCCACCAGCAGCGGACTAGCGGGGGGCCGAGATGAGCAGTTCTTC. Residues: CATSSGLAGGRDEQFF.

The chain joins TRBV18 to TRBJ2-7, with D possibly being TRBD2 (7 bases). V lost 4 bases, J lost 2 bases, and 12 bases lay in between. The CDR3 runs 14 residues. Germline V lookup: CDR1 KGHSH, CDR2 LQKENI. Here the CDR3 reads CASSRGGGTYEQYV. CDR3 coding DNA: TGTGCCAGCTCACGAGGGGGGGGGACCTACGAGCAGTACGTC.

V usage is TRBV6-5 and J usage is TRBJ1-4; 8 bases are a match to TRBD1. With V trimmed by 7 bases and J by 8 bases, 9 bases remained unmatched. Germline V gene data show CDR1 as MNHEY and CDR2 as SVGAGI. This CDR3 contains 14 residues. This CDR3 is CASTQTGVREKLFF. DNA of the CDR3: TGTGCCAGCACCCAGACAGGGGTACGAGAAAAACTGTTTTTT.

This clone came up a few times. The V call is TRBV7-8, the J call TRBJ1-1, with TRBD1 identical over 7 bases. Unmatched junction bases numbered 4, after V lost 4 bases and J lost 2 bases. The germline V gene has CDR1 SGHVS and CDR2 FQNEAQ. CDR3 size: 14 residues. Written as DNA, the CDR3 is TGTGCCAGCAGCTCAGGGGGACCAAACACTGAAGCTTTCTTT. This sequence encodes CASSSGGPNTEAFF.

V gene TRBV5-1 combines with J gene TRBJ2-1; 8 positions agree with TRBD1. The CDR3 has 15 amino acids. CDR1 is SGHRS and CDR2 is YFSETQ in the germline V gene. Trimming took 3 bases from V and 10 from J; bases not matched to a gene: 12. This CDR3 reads CASSSQGASTGEQFF. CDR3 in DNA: TGCGCCAGCAGCTCTCAGGGGGCCTCGACGGGGGAGCAGTTCTTC.